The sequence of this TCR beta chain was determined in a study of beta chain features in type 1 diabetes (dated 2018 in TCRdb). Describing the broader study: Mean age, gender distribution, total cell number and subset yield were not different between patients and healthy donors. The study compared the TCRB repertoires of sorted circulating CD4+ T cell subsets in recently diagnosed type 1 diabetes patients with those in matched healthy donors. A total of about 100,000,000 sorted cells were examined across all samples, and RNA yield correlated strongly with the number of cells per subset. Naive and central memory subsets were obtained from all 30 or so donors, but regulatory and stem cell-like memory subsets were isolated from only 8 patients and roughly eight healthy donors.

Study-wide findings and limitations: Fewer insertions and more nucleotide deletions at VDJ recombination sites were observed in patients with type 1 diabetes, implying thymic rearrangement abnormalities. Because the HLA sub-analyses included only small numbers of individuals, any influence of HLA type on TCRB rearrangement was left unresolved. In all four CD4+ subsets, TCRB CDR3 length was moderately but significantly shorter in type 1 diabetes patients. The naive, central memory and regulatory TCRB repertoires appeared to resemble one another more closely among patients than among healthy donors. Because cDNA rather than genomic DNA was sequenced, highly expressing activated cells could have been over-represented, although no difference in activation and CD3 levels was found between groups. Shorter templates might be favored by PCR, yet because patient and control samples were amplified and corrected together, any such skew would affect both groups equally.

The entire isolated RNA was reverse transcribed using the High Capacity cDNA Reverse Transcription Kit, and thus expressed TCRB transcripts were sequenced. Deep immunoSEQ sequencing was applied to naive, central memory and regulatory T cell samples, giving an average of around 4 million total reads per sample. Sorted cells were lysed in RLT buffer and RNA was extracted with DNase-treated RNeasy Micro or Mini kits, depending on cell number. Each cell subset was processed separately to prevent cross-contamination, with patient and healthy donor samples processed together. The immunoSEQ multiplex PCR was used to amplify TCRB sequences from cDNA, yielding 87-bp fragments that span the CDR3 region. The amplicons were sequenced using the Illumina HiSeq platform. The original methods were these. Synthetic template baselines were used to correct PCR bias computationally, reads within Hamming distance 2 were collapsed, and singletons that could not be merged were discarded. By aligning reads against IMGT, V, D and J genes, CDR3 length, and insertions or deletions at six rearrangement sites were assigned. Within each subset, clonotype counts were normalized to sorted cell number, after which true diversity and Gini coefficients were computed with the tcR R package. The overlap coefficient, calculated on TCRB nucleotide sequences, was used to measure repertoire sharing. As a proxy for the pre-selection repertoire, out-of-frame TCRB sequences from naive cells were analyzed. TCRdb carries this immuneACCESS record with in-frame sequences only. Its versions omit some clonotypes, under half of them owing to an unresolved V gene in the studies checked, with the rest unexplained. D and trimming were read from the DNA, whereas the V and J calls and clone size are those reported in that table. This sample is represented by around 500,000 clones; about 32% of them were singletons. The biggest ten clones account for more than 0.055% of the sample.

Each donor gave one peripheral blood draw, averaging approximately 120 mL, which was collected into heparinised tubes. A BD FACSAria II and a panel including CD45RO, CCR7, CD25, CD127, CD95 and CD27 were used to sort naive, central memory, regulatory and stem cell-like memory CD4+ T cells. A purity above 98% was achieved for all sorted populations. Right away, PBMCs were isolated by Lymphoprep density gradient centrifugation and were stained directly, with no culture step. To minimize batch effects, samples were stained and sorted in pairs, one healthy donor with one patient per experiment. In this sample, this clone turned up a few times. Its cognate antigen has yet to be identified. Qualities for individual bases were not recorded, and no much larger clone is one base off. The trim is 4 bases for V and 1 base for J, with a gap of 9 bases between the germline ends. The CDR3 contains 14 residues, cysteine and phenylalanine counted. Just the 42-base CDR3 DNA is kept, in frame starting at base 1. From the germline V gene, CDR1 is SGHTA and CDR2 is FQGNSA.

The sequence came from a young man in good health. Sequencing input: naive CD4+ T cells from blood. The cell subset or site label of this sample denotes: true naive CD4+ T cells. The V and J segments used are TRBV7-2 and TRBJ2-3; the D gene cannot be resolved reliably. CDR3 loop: CASSSEAGTDTQYF. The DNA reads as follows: TGTGCCAGCAGCTCGGAAGCTGGCACAGATACGCAGTATTTT.